The clone carrying this TCR beta chain occurred a few times. Its antigen is undetermined. This sample was taken from a study of blood T cells in healthy people across ages. Study-wide findings and caveats: Comparison with aged donors showed that long-lived donors had more naive CD4+ cells and higher diversity. A conclusive naive versus antigen-experienced comparison was prevented by the unsorted PBMCs.

Sample-barcoded 5' priming and a J-beta primer mix drove a second PCR of about 6 to 12 cycles. CDR3-containing paired-end reads numbering at least 3 million came from each sample. TCRdb reanalysed the 5' RACE reads using MiXCR and keeps one entry per CDR3 protein. The sample includes 270,000 or so distinct CDR3 sequences, around 27% seen only once; the top ten take approximately 29%. Germline CDR1 and CDR2: LNHNV and YYDKDF (reference sequence). The CDR3 spans 12 residues. Between the trimmed V and J ends, which lost 3 bases and 5 bases, there was a span of 4 bases. Each individual donor underwent a draw of around 9.8 milliliters of peripheral blood.

This TCR was sampled from a woman aged 65 to 85 in good health. The chain has TRBV15 and TRBJ1-4; D gene ambiguous. Sequencing was performed on blood. The CDR3 region is CATSRENEKLFF. In DNA form, the CDR3 reads TGTGCCACCAGCAGGGAGAATGAAAAACTGTTTTTT.